These 22 T cell receptor beta chains came from one sample sequenced in a study of blood T cell repertoires in COVID-19. TCRdb's copy holds only in-frame clones and misses some; the assay was immunoSEQ multiplex PCR. The sample contains tens of thousands of clones, approximately 80% of which appear only once. Sequences were obtained from peripheral blood. Source of these receptors: a man in his 70s with acute or convalescent COVID-19.

The J gene is TRBJ1-1, the V gene TRBV7-8; D may be TRBD1 (6 bases). The CDR3 is 15 amino acids. Trimming left V 2 bases short and J 1 base short, with 11 bases between. Germline lookup yields CDR1 SGHVS and CDR2 FQNEAQ. The CDR3 here is CASSLLGTRNTEAFF. In nucleotides, the CDR3 is TGTGCCAGCAGCTTACTCGGGACACGGAACACTGAAGCTTTCTTT.

This clone has a handful of counts. V is TRBV5-1 and J is TRBJ1-1; no definite D call. This CDR3 has 16 amino acids. V lost 0 bases and J 0 bases, leaving 12 bases between the germline ends. Germline-derived CDR1 and CDR2 are SGHRS and YFSETQ. CDR3 residues: CASSLDSRQMNTEAFF. CDR3 DNA: TGCGCCAGCAGCTTGGATTCGCGGCAGATGAACACTGAAGCTTTCTTT.

V usage is TRBV18 and J usage is TRBJ1-4, with 8 bases matching TRBD1. Germline loops: CDR1 KGHSH, CDR2 LQKENI. The CDR3 runs 15 residues. With V trimmed by 1 base and J by 4 bases, 2 bases remained unmatched. The CDR3 is CASSPRQGNNEKLFF. In nucleotides, the CDR3 is TGTGCCAGCTCACCACGACAGGGGAATAATGAAAAACTGTTTTTT.

The chain recombines TRBV19 with TRBJ1-2, with 11 bases fitting TRBD1. The length of the CDR3 is 15 residues. V dropped 8 bases and J dropped 8; count of bases not matched to a gene: 13. Germline V CDR1 and CDR2: LNHDA, SQIVND (reference sequence). The CDR3 DNA follows: TGTGCCAGTGGCCGAGGGACAGGGGGTGAGGTCGGCTACACCTTC. Protein sequence: CASGRGTGGEVGYTF.

V is TRBV2 and J is TRBJ2-7, with 10 bases identical to TRBD1. V lost 8 bases and J lost 5; bases outside the gene matches: 6. The CDR3 spans 13 residues. The V gene's germline CDR1 is SNHLY and CDR2 FYNNEI. The CDR3 here is CASGTGAPNEQYF. In DNA, the CDR3 is TGTGCCAGCGGGACAGGGGCACCCAACGAGCAGTACTTC. The variable domain in full, with the rest retrieved from reference TRBV2 and TRBJ2-7, is EPEVTQTPSHQVTQMGQEVILRCVPISNHLYFYWYRQILGQKVEFLVSFYNNEISEKSEIFDDQFSVERPDGSNFTLKIRSTKLEDSAMYFCASGTGAPNEQYFGPGTRLTVT.

The chain has TRBV9 and TRBJ1-3; D is undetermined. V lost 4 bases, J lost 0 bases, and 14 bases lay in between. The CDR3 sequence is 16 residues long. The germline V gene has CDR1 SGDLS and CDR2 YYNGEE. This chain's CDR3 is CASSPGLGSSGNTIYF. The CDR3 DNA follows: TGTGCCAGCAGCCCCGGACTCGGAAGCTCTGGAAACACCATATATTTT.

The chain couples TRBV4-3 to TRBJ2-1; TRBD2 matches 7 bases. The germline V gene has CDR1 LGHNA and CDR2 YSLEER. There are 13 residues in the CDR3. The V gene end was trimmed by 0 bases and the J gene end by 7 bases; junction bases not matched to a gene: 0. CDR3 in amino acids: CASSQEGGNEQFF. In DNA, the CDR3 is TGCGCCAGCAGCCAAGAGGGGGGGAATGAGCAGTTCTTC.

This rearrangement joins TRBV27 to TRBJ1-5; D unresolved. CDR1 MNHEY and CDR2 SMNVEV come from the germline V gene (reference sequence). Trimming pared 2 bases from V and 1 base from J, leaving 6 bases between. The CDR3 sequence is 14 residues long. This chain's CDR3 is CASSLRQSNQPQHF. As DNA, the CDR3 is TGTGCCAGCAGTTTACGTCAGAGCAATCAGCCCCAGCATTTT.

The chain recombines TRBV28 with TRBJ2-1, with 8 bases matching TRBD2. V gave up 3 bases and J gave up 5 bases; unmatched junction bases: 24. This CDR3 contains 21 residues. CDR1 and CDR2 from the germline V gene are MDHEN and SYDVKM. The CDR3 DNA follows: TGTGCCAGCAGTTTTGCGCTTCAGCGGGAGCGCCTAAGAACCCCTAACAATGAGCAGTTCTTC. This sequence encodes CASSFALQRERLRTPNNEQFF.

This clone appeared a single time. The V call is TRBV3-1 (or the pseudogene TRBV3-2), the J call TRBJ2-6; a weak D match, TRBD1 (5 bases). Trimming took off 0 bases at V and 0 bases at J, with 12 bases between the two ends. CDR3 size: 18 residues. Germline V gene data show CDR1 as LGHDT and CDR2 as YNNKEL (reference sequence). CDR3 in DNA: TGTGCCAGCAGCCAAGAGGCGCAGGGAATCTCTGGGGCCAACGTCCTGACTTTC. This translates into CASSQEAQGISGANVLTF.

The chain recombines TRBV28 with TRBJ1-2, with D tentatively TRBD1 (6 bases). There are 16 residues in the CDR3. V was pared by 5 bases and J by 2 bases, with 18 bases between. CDR1 is MDHEN and CDR2 is SYDVKM in the germline V gene. The CDR3 spells CASSPPGTRVNYGYTF. In DNA, the CDR3 is TGTGCCAGCAGTCCTCCCGGGACAAGAGTGAACTATGGCTACACCTTC.

This chain's CDR3 is CASRVDRNTEAFF. CDR3 sequence (DNA): TGTGCCAGTAGGGTCGACAGGAACACTGAAGCTTTCTTT. The chain joins TRBV19 to TRBJ1-1; tentative D call: TRBD1 (5 bases). Germline V gene sequence: CDR1 LNHDA, CDR2 SQIVND (reference sequence). The CDR3 spans 13 residues. The V gene lost 6 bases and the J gene lost 1 base, with 9 bases spanning the gap.

The V and J genes are TRBV25-1 and TRBJ1-4, with D uncertain. Germline loops: CDR1 MGHDK, CDR2 SYGVNS. This CDR3 is 15 amino acids long. Trimming left V 1 base short and J 0 bases short, with 6 bases between. CDR3 sequence reads: CASSELQPTNEKLFF. Here the CDR3 DNA reads TGTGCCAGCAGTGAATTACAGCCAACTAATGAAAAACTGTTTTTT.

The rearrangement uses TRBV4-3 and TRBJ2-5; D is perhaps TRBD1 (5 bases). This CDR3 has 16 amino acids. V was pared by 0 bases and J by 3 bases, with 14 bases between. The germline gives CDR1 LGHNA, CDR2 YSLEER. The CDR3 coding sequence is TGCGCCAGCAGCCAAGATTTATGGGGCCAAAAAGAGACCCAGTACTTC. This codes for CASSQDLWGQKETQYF.

The chain uses TRBV9 and TRBJ1-2; unclear D gene. Germline V gives CDR1 SGDLS, CDR2 YYNGEE. The CDR3 contains 15 residues. With 4 bases removed from V and 5 bases from J, the gap between germline ends came to 18 bases. Here the CDR3 DNA reads TGTGCCAGCAGCCCAGATGGAGGAGAAAGGTATGGCTACACCTTC. It codes for CASSPDGGERYGYTF. Full variable domain (missing parts from reference TRBV9 and TRBJ1-2): DSGVTQTPKHLITATGQRVTLRCSPRSGDLSVYWYQQSLDQGLQFLIQYYNGEERAKGNILERFSAQQFPDLHSELNLSSLELGDSALYFCASSPDGGERYGYTFGSGTRLTVV.

The genes are TRBV7-2 and TRBJ2-3, with 7 bases aligning to TRBD2. After removal of 3 bases from V and 1 base from J, the junction contained 4 bases not matched to a gene. Per germline, CDR1 SGHTA and CDR2 FQGNSA. CDR3 length: 15 residues. CDR3 residues: CASSFGLAGTDTQYF. As DNA, the CDR3 is TGTGCCAGCAGCTTTGGCCTAGCGGGCACAGATACGCAGTATTTT.

The chain employs TRBV7-2 and TRBJ2-5, with D perhaps TRBD2 (6 bases). This CDR3 spans 16 amino acids. Germline V CDR1 and CDR2: SGHTA, FQGNSA. V lost 4 bases and J lost 3, with 18 bases in between. This CDR3 is CASSSYLGAGKETQYF. In nucleotides, the CDR3 is TGTGCCAGCAGCTCCTACCTCGGGGCGGGGAAAGAGACCCAGTACTTC.

This clone was seen more than once but under ten times. The chain employs TRBV11-2 and TRBJ1-1, with no clear D. Germline lookup yields CDR1 SGHAT and CDR2 FQNNGV. CDR3 size: 15 residues. The V gene lost 4 bases and the J gene lost 1 base, with 13 bases spanning the gap. CDR3 loop: CASSSPRHGNTEAFF. In DNA, the CDR3 is TGTGCCAGCAGCTCGCCTAGGCACGGGAACACTGAAGCTTTCTTT.

The chain uses TRBV11-2 and TRBJ2-7; no clear D gene. The length of the CDR3 is 15 residues. V dropped 5 bases and J dropped 4 bases, with 18 bases sitting between them. CDR1 and CDR2 from the germline V gene are SGHAT and FQNNGV. The CDR3 DNA follows: TGTGCCAGCAGCGCCTTAGCCACCTCGACGTACGAGCAGTACTTC. Its translation is CASSALATSTYEQYF.

In regard to this clone: Germline and junction disagree at one end, which may indicate a read error. The genes are TRBV5-1 and TRBJ2-7; D is ambiguous. The germline V gene encodes CDR1 SGHRS and CDR2 YFSETQ. This CDR3 has 14 amino acids. This CDR3 reads CASSLDGLSYEQYF. The CDR3 DNA is TGCGCCAGCAGTTTGGATGGCCTCTCCTACGAGCAGTACTTC.

This chain links TRBV11-3 with TRBJ2-1; 7 nucleotides match TRBD1. Germline trimming cut 5 bases from V and 8 bases from J; bases unmatched to any gene: 3. The CDR3 is 12 amino acids. Germline CDR1 SGHNT, CDR2 YENEEA. CDR3 bases: TGTGCCAGCAGCAGACAGGGCTATGAGCAGTTCTTC. Translated: CASSRQGYEQFF.

CDR3 DNA sequence: TGTGCCAGCAGGGAGGGACAGAATGTGCAGTACTTC. Translation: CASREGQNVQYF. This chain links TRBV27 with TRBJ2-7, with D possibly matching TRBD1 (7 bases). V was cut by 6 bases and J by 9 bases, with 15 bases left in between. This CDR3 has 12 residues. The V gene's germline CDR1 is MNHEY and CDR2 SMNVEV (reference sequence).